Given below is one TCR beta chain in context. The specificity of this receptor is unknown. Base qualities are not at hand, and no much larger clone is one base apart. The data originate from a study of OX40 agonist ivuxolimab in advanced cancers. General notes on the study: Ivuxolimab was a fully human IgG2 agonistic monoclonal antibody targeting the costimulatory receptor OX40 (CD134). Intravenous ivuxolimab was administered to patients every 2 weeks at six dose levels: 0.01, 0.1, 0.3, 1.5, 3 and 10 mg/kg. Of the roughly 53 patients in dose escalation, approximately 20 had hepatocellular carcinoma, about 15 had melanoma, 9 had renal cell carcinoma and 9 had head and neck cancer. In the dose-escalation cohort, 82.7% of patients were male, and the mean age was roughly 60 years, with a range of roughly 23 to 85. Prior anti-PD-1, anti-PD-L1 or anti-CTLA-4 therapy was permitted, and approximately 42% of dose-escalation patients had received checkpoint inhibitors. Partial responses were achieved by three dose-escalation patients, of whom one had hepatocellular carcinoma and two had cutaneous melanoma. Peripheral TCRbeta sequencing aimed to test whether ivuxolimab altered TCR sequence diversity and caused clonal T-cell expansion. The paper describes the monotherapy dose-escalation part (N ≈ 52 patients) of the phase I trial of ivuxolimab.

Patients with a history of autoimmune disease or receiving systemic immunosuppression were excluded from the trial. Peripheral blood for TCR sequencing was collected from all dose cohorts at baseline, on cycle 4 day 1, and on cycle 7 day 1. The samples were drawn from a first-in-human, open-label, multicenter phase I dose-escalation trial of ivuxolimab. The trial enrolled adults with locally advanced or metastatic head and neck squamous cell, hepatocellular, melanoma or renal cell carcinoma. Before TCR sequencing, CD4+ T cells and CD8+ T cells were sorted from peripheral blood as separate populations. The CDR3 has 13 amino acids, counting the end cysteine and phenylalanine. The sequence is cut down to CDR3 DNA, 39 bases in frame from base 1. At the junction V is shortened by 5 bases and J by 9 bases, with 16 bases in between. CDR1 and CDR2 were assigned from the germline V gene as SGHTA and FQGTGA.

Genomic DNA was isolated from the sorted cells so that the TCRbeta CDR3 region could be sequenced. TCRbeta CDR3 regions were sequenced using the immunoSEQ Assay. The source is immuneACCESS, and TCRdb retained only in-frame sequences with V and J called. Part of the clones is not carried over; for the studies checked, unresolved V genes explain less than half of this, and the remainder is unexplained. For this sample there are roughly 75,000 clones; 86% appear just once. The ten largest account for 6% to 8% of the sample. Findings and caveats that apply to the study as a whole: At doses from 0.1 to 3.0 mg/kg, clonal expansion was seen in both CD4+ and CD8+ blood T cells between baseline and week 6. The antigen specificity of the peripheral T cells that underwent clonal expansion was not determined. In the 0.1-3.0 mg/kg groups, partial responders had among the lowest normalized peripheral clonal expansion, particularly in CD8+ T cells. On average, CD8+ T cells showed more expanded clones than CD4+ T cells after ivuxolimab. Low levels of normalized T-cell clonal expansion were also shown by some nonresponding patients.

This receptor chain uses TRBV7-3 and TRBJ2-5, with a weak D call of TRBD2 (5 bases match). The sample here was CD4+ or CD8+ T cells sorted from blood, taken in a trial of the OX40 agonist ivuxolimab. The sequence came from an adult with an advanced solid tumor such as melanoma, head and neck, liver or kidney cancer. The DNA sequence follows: TGTGCCAGCAGCCTCAACACGCGGGCCGCCCAGTACTTC. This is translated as CASSLNTRAAQYF.